Given below is one T cell receptor (beta chain) in context. Libraries were prepared by immunoSEQ multiplex PCR; TCRdb keeps only in-frame clonotypes and omits some of them. This sample yields some 150,000 clones, of which about nine tenths are seen a single time; approximately 20% belongs to the top ten. V was shortened by 3 bases and J by 11 bases, with 7 bases between the two germline ends. Germline V gene lookup returns CDR1 DFQATT and CDR2 SNEGSKA (reference sequence). This CDR3 is built from 9 residues. This sample is part of a study of T cell responses to AZD1222 COVID-19 vaccine. The chain joins TRBV20-1 to TRBJ1-1; D not resolved. Sequences were derived from peripheral blood, sampled on day 0 of AZD1222 vaccination. The TCR was taken from an adult in good health. As DNA, the CDR3 is TGCAGTGCTAGGACGGTTGCTTTCTTT. This encodes CSARTVAFF.